The sample holds many counts of the clone carrying this T cell receptor beta chain. Antigen: not known. Over 18 months of follow-up, stable hyperthyroidism required that no ophthalmopathy appear. Serum thyroxine and TRAb, along with clinical symptoms, thyroid ultrasound and orbital computed tomography, were what diagnosis relied on. From RNA, the CDR3 regions of TCR beta chains were amplified and sequenced. The authors performed first-round RT-PCR with HTBI primers and then a second-round multiplex PCR. TCRdb recomputed calls from the multiplex PCR reads with MiXCR, one row per CDR3 protein. The table includes 400,000 or so distinct CDR3 sequences, approximately 17% detected once. This CDR3 is 14 amino acids long. With 3 bases clipped from V and 7 bases from J, the junction kept 4 bases outside the gene matches. The germline CDR1 and CDR2 sequences are MDHEN and SYDVKM. This specimen comes from a study of Graves' ophthalmopathy and Graves' hyperthyroidism. Findings and limits, study-wide: Sensitivity reached around 88% and specificity around 81% for a 13-signature model separating ophthalmopathy from stable hyperthyroidism.

Specimen: peripheral blood. The rearrangement joins TRBV28 to TRBJ2-2; 8 bases agree with TRBD2. This clonotype was obtained from an adult woman with stable Graves' hyperthyroidism. The CDR3 is CASSFRGGIGELFF. The CDR3 nucleotides are TGTGCCAGCAGTTTTCGGGGGGGGATCGGGGAGCTGTTTTTT.